One T cell receptor (beta chain) is described in this entry. Generated by immunoSEQ multiplex PCR, the TCRdb table keeps only in-frame clones and is missing some. The sample has around 100,000 clones; about 87% are singletons. The record originates from a study of blood T cell repertoires in COVID-19. Study in general: The study drew acute and convalescent COVID-19 samples from the United States, Italy and Spain. T cells, B-cell-depleted T cells, or PBMCs supplied cDNA or gDNA.

This receptor was obtained from a human donor in a cohort sampled during active or convalescent COVID-19. Sequencing input: peripheral blood.

The CDR3 protein is CASKGDISYNEQFF. Written as DNA, the CDR3 is TGTGCCAGCAAAGGGGATATCTCCTACAATGAGCAGTTCTTC. The rearrangement links TRBV14 to TRBJ2-1; a possible D gene is TRBD1 (5 bases). The CDR3 covers 14 residues. Germline values: CDR1 SGHDN, CDR2 FVKESK. V was pared by 7 bases and J by 0 bases, with 10 bases between.